This TCR beta chain was found in a study of CD8+CD57+ T cells in acquired aplastic anemia. The wider study: Recorded DNA amounts for sorted CD4+ and CD8+ cells had an average of 3.2 ug.

As to this clonotype: Its target is unknown.

Researchers used genomic DNA as the template to profile TCR beta VDJ and CDR3. TCRdb re-called the reads through MiXCR, storing one row per CDR3 protein. Among some 190,000 distinct CDR3 sequences, around half were seen once, and the ten largest hold approximately 3%. Germline CDR1 reads KGHDR; CDR2 reads SFDVKD. CDR3 size: 15 residues. The junction had 5 bases not matched to a gene; V was cut back by 2 bases and J by 5 bases. Whole-study results and caveats: Nearly 30 CD8+ CDR3 sequences were shared between patients and controls.

The chain joins TRBV24-1 to TRBJ2-5; 9 nucleotides agree with TRBD1. The sequence was obtained from a human donor in good health. Sequenced material: sorted CD4+, CD8+, or CD8+CD57+ T cells (not recorded which) from PBMCs. The CDR3 spells CATSDWGQGRETQYF. The CDR3 nucleotides read TGTGCCACCAGTGATTGGGGACAGGGCAGGGAGACCCAGTACTTC.